Shown below are 17 T cell receptor beta chains from a single sample sequenced in a study of T cell changes during pregnancy in multiple sclerosis. Repertoires were generated with immunoSEQ multiplex PCR, while TCRdb's copy carries only in-frame clones and drops some. The data contain 45,000 to 55,000 clones, 80% to 95% of them singletons. The sequencing used CD4+ T cells from peripheral blood mononuclear cells, collected after pregnancy. The receptors derive from a female donor with multiple sclerosis, enrolled in a pregnancy study.

V usage is TRBV6-1 and J usage is TRBJ1-2; D unresolved. V was pared by 0 bases and J by 4 bases, with 9 bases between. The CDR3 has 14 residues. Germline V lookup: CDR1 MNHNS, CDR2 SASEGT. CDR3 DNA: TGTGCCAGCAGTGAAGCTTTAGCGACCTATGGCTACACCTTC. Translation gives CASSEALATYGYTF.

This chain connects TRBV7-9 to TRBJ2-7; D may be TRBD1 (6 bases). CDR3 length: 14 residues. The V end was cut by 2 bases, the J end by 6 bases, with 14 bases between. CDR1 is SEHNR and CDR2 is FQNEAQ in the germline V gene (reference sequence). For the CDR3, the DNA is TGTGCCAGCAGCTTATCAGGGGCAGGTAGCGAGCAGTACTTC. Translation gives CASSLSGAGSEQYF.

The CDR3 DNA follows: TGTGCCAGCAGTACGACAGCCACTAGCATCTATACGCAGTATTTT. Residues: CASSTTATSIYTQYF. The chain carries TRBV28 and TRBJ2-3; D is possibly TRBD2 (6 bases). V dropped 5 bases and J dropped 7 bases, with 19 bases sitting between them. CDR3 length equals 15 residues. Germline CDR1 is MDHEN and CDR2 is SYDVKM.

In its sample, this clone was seen a few times. The chain joins TRBV4-3 to TRBJ2-5, with 7 bases lining up with TRBD1. CDR1 is LGHNA and CDR2 is YSLEER in the germline V gene. The ends lost 4 bases at V and 3 bases at J; junction bases unmatched: 14. CDR3 length: 17 residues. The CDR3 sequence is CASSRNGLQGIEETQYF. DNA for the CDR3: TGCGCCAGCAGCCGCAACGGGTTACAGGGGATTGAAGAGACCCAGTACTTC.

This chain connects TRBV19 to TRBJ2-1, with TRBD2 matching 7 bases. This CDR3 has 18 amino acids. J was trimmed by 1 base and V by 5 bases; bases with no gene match: 14. In germline, CDR1 is LNHDA, CDR2 SQIVND (reference sequence). The CDR3 sequence is CASSPRTGGRASYNEQFF. The CDR3 coding sequence is TGTGCCAGTAGTCCCCGGACTGGAGGGAGGGCTTCCTACAATGAGCAGTTCTTC. Filled out from reference TRBV19 and TRBJ2-1, the complete variable domain reads DGGITQSPKYLFRKEGQNVTLSCEQNLNHDAMYWYRQDPGQGLRLIYYSQIVNDFQKGDIAEGYSVSREKKESFPLTVTSAQKNPTAFYLCASSPRTGGRASYNEQFFGPGTRLTVL.

The V gene is TRBV9, the J gene TRBJ1-4; D uncertain. The CDR3 loop spans 13 amino acids. Trimming shortened V by 4 bases and J by 5 bases, and 9 bases separated the two germline ends. Germline V gene data show CDR1 as SGDLS and CDR2 as YYNGEE. The CDR3 nucleotides are TGTGCCAGCAGCCCGTCCGGGAATGAAAAACTGTTTTTT. This gives the protein CASSPSGNEKLFF.

This sequence joins TRBV28 and TRBJ1-5, with TRBD1 as a possible D gene (5 bases). The length of the CDR3 is 15 residues. Trimming shortened V by 5 bases and J by 6 bases, and 17 bases separated the two germline ends. Germline loops: CDR1 MDHEN, CDR2 SYDVKM. CDR3: CASSLLGGGRQPQHF. Here the CDR3 DNA reads TGTGCCAGCAGTCTCCTCGGGGGAGGTCGTCAGCCCCAGCATTTT.

Concerning this clone: At one boundary the junction diverges from the germline segment, which might be a read error. This chain uses TRBV7-7 with TRBJ2-3, with D possibly being TRBD2 (6 bases). This CDR3 spans 15 amino acids. CDR1 and CDR2 (germline): SSHAT, FNYEAQ (reference sequence). Here the CDR3 DNA reads TGTGCTAGCAGCTTTTCAGGGAGGCACACAGATACGCAGTATTTT. It codes for CASSFSGRHTDTQYF.

The table lists this clone with a few counts. The rearrangement uses TRBV5-4 and TRBJ2-1, with 9 nucleotides matching TRBD2. V lost 4 bases and J lost 7; bases outside the gene matches: 9. Germline V gene lookup returns CDR1 SGHNT and CDR2 YYREEE (reference sequence). The length of the CDR3 is 15 residues. The CDR3 here is CASSPPRGRGNEQFF. The CDR3 DNA sequence: TGTGCCAGCAGCCCCCCCCGCGGGAGGGGTAATGAGCAGTTCTTC.

Written as DNA, the CDR3 is TGTGCCAGCAGTTTGACGGGAGCGCTTCCGCAGTTCTTC. It is translated as CASSLTGALPQFF. The chain is built from TRBV28 and TRBJ2-1; D perhaps matches TRBD2 (6 bases). Germline CDR1 is MDHEN and CDR2 is SYDVKM. The germline V and J ends were trimmed by 3 bases and 12 bases, with 15 bases remaining between them. The CDR3 consists of 13 residues.

The V gene is TRBV5-4, the J gene TRBJ2-1, with D uncertain. The CDR3 runs 12 residues. Trimming left V 0 bases short and J 8 bases short, with 6 bases between. Germline V lookup: CDR1 SGHNT, CDR2 YYREEE (reference sequence). CDR3 bases: TGTGCCAGCAGCTTGGGTCCTGATGAGCAGTTCTTC. Amino acids: CASSLGPDEQFF.

The chain carries TRBV9 and TRBJ1-2; D is unresolved. This CDR3 comprises 13 residues. Germline loops: CDR1 SGDLS, CDR2 YYNGEE. V was clipped by 0 bases and J by 4 bases, with 7 bases between them. DNA for the CDR3: TGTGCCAGCAGCGTAGGCGCACCCTATGGCTACACCTTC. This gives the protein CASSVGAPYGYTF.

The chain carries TRBV5-4 and TRBJ2-5; 10 bases line up with TRBD1. The germline V gene encodes CDR1 SGHNT and CDR2 YYREEE (reference sequence). This CDR3 is 16 amino acids long. The ends lost 5 bases at V and 4 bases at J; junction bases unmatched: 11. This CDR3 reads CASSLGTGVTGETQYF. The DNA for the CDR3 is TGTGCCAGCAGTTTAGGGACAGGGGTGACGGGAGAGACCCAGTACTTC.

V gene TRBV5-6 combines with J gene TRBJ2-7; 7 bases fit TRBD1. The V gene end was trimmed by 1 base and the J gene end by 7 bases; junction bases not matched to a gene: 11. Germline CDR1 SGHDT, CDR2 YYEEEE. The CDR3 is made up of 15 amino acids. The CDR3 region has the DNA TGTGCCAGCAGCTTGTACGGGGACAGTAAGATGGAGCAGTACTTC. It translates to CASSLYGDSKMEQYF. Based on the CDR3 plus reference TRBV5-6 and TRBJ2-7, the full variable domain is DAGVTQSPTHLIKTRGQQVTLRCSPKSGHDTVSWYQQALGQGPQFIFQYYEEEERQRGNFPDRFSGHQFPNYSSELNVNALLLGDSALYLCASSLYGDSKMEQYFGPGTRLTVT.

CDR3 DNA sequence: TGCGCCAGCAGCTTGGGGGGCGGTATCACCGGGGAGCTGTTTTTT. Translating gives CASSLGGGITGELFF. This rearrangement joins TRBV5-1 to TRBJ2-2; weak D call: TRBD1 (5 bases). Germline V gene data show CDR1 as SGHRS and CDR2 as YFSETQ. The CDR3 has 15 amino acids. Trimming shortened V by 0 bases and J by 4 bases, and 10 bases separated the two germline ends.

This clone has a single count. V gene TRBV5-8 combines with J gene TRBJ1-1; 7 nucleotides agree with TRBD1. V was pared by 2 bases and J by 1 base, with 8 bases of the junction left unmatched. Germline loops: CDR1 SGHTS, CDR2 YDEGEE. The CDR3 runs 16 residues. The CDR3 DNA reads as TGTGCCAGCAGCTTTTCTTTCGGGACAGAGAACACTGAAGCTTTCTTT. Translation: CASSFSFGTENTEAFF.

The CDR3 coding sequence is TGTGCCAGTACTAAGGGACTAACTTTCTCCTACAATGAGCAGTTCTTC. This gives the protein CASTKGLTFSYNEQFF. The chain is built from TRBV19 and TRBJ2-1, with 7 bases matching TRBD2. CDR1 is LNHDA and CDR2 is SQIVND in the germline V gene (reference sequence). The CDR3 is 16 amino acids. Trimming cost V 7 bases and J 0 bases; bases outside gene matches: 9.